Below, 10 T cell receptor beta chains from the same sample are listed, as sequenced in a study of T-cell reconstitution after alpha-beta-depleted transplantation in children. Molecular barcoding with unique molecular identifiers was used for the TCRbeta library. TCRdb ran MiXCR on the PCR reads and lists one entry per CDR3 protein. The sample lists around 450,000 distinct CDR3 sequences, approximately 41% occurring once. This specimen was PBMCs, taken before TCRalphabeta/CD19-depleted stem cell transplant. These receptors came from a girl aged 2 to 10 with aplastic anemia, due to receive a stem cell transplant.

This clonotype has a count of ten or more. This chain joins TRBV12-3 or TRBV12-4 and TRBJ1-3, with D uncertain. This CDR3 region has 14 residues. Deletions cut 3 bases from V and 5 bases from J, with 11 bases between. The CDR3 DNA reads TGTGCCAGCAGTTTCTCGGGCAGTCGAAACACCATATATTTT. Its protein product is CASSFSGSRNTIYF.

The rearrangement links TRBV7-6 to TRBJ2-5; TRBD2 matches 9 bases. V shed 1 base, J shed 0 bases, and the junction held 3 bases outside the gene matches. This CDR3 contains 16 residues. From germline, CDR1 is SGHVS and CDR2 FNYEAQ. The chain's CDR3 is CASSLGSGGYQETQYF. The CDR3 DNA reads as TGTGCCAGCAGCTTAGGCAGCGGGGGGTACCAAGAGACCCAGTACTTC.

The genes are TRBV6-1 and TRBJ1-2; a weak D match, TRBD1 (5 bases). This CDR3 has 14 residues. Germline V gene sequence: CDR1 MNHNS, CDR2 SASEGT. The V end was cut by 6 bases, the J end by 4 bases, with 15 bases between. The CDR3 coding sequence is TGTGCCAGCAGCTCAGGGTATGAGACCTATGGCTACACCTTC. Translating it yields CASSSGYETYGYTF.

The chain recombines TRBV20-1 with TRBJ1-1, with D perhaps matching TRBD1 (5 bases). Germline values: CDR1 DFQATT, CDR2 SNEGSKA (reference sequence). Trimming pared 0 bases from V and 3 bases from J, leaving 11 bases between. This CDR3 comprises 14 residues. The CDR3 nucleotides read TGCAGTGCTAGAGACAGGAGGGGATACACTGAAGCTTTCTTT. It yields the protein CSARDRRGYTEAFF.

This clonotype was detected a few times. The chain joins TRBV30 to TRBJ1-5; D is unclear. CDR3 length: 14 residues. Trimming took off 1 base at V and 0 bases at J, with 7 bases between the two ends. Per the germline V gene, CDR1 is GTSNPN and CDR2 is SVGIG (reference sequence). Here the CDR3 reads CAWSAIDSNQPQHF. CDR3 nucleotides: TGTGCCTGGAGTGCCATTGATAGCAATCAGCCCCAGCATTTT.

This chain joins TRBV5-1 and TRBJ2-1; 12 nucleotides align to TRBD2. The germline gives CDR1 SGHRS, CDR2 YFSETQ. The CDR3 contains 17 residues. J was trimmed by 6 bases and V by 4 bases; bases with no gene match: 11. CDR3 loop: CASSTGTSGFPSNEQFF. The CDR3 DNA follows: TGCGCCAGCAGCACGGGGACTAGCGGGTTCCCCAGCAATGAGCAGTTCTTC.

The chain couples TRBV7-9 to TRBJ1-1; TRBD1 aligns across 8 bases. V was pared by 6 bases and J by 0 bases, with 0 bases of the junction left unmatched. The CDR3 has 13 residues. Looked up from germline, CDR1 is SEHNR and CDR2 is FQNEAQ (reference sequence). The CDR3 nucleotides are TGTGCCAGCAGGGGACAGGTGAACACTGAAGCTTTCTTT. This codes for CASRGQVNTEAFF. The full variable domain, rest sourced from reference TRBV7-9 and TRBJ1-1, is DTGVSQNPRHKITKRGQNVTFRCDPISEHNRLYWYRQTLGQGPEFLTYFQNEAQLEKSRLLSDRFSAERPKGSFSTLEIQRTEQGDSAMYLCASRGQVNTEAFFGQGTRLTVV.

This clonotype occurred many times. The chain has TRBV28 and TRBJ1-3; TRBD1 matches at 7 bases. J lost 4 bases, V lost 3 bases, and 9 bases had no gene match. The CDR3 sequence is 16 residues long. Germline CDR1 is MDHEN and CDR2 is SYDVKM. CDR3 amino acids: CASSLEGAQAGNTIYF. As DNA, the CDR3 is TGTGCCAGCAGTTTGGAGGGGGCGCAGGCCGGAAACACCATATATTTT.

This chain links TRBV28 with TRBJ2-5; TRBD1 aligns across 9 bases. Germline loops: CDR1 MDHEN, CDR2 SYDVKM. Trimming at V came to 7 bases and at J to 5 bases, leaving 8 bases not matched to a gene. The CDR3 loop spans 14 amino acids. CDR3 residues: CASKEQGAWETQYF. In DNA, the CDR3 is TGTGCCAGCAAAGAACAGGGGGCCTGGGAGACCCAGTACTTC.

This clonotype was seen many times. The chain joins TRBV12-3 or TRBV12-4 to TRBJ2-7; perhaps TRBD2 as D (6 bases). This CDR3 is built from 16 residues. With 5 bases removed from V and 2 bases from J, the gap between germline ends came to 19 bases. CDR3 residues: CASSVPSAGYPYEQYF. DNA for the CDR3: TGTGCCAGCAGTGTCCCGAGCGCGGGGTATCCCTACGAGCAGTACTTC.